Below, 10 T cell receptor beta chains from the same sample are listed, as sequenced in a study of T-cell reconstitution after alpha-beta-depleted transplantation in children. Library preparation (for TCRbeta) was performed with unique molecular identifiers. TCRdb reprocessed the PCR reads via MiXCR and lists one record per CDR3 protein. The sample holds about 610,000 distinct CDR3 sequences; over 9.5% are singletons and the top ten take 4% to 5%. The sample consisted of PBMCs from the stem cell graft donor, taken from the stem cell graft. The source of these receptors is a human donor who donated a stem cell graft to a child with acute myeloid leukemia.

This clonotype appeared many times. The chain combines TRBV7-2 with TRBJ2-5, with TRBD1 identical over 9 bases. The germline CDR1 and CDR2 sequences are SGHTA and FQGNSA. V shed 5 bases and J 2 bases; nucleotides not matched to a gene: 3. The CDR3 has 14 amino acids. This chain's CDR3 is CASSLQGAQETQYF. The CDR3, as DNA: TGTGCCAGCAGCCTACAGGGGGCTCAAGAGACCCAGTACTTC.

Only a few counts were recorded for this clonotype. The rearrangement uses TRBV29-1 and TRBJ2-1; no clear D gene. CDR3 size: 13 residues. Trimming took 0 bases from V and 7 from J, leaving 10 bases between them. Germline loops: CDR1 SQVTM, CDR2 ANQGSEA. CDR3 sequence reads: CSVEEEDSNEQFF. The CDR3 coding sequence is TGCAGCGTTGAAGAAGAAGATTCTAATGAGCAGTTCTTC.

This clonotype was counted between two and nine times. The genes are TRBV6-6 and TRBJ2-7; TRBD1 matches 7 bases. This CDR3 comprises 13 residues. The V and J ends lost 7 bases and 6 bases, in that order; junction bases with no gene match: 9. Germline lookup yields CDR1 MNHNY and CDR2 SVGAGI (reference sequence). Here the CDR3 reads CASNDRESSEQYF. The CDR3 nucleotides read TGTGCCAGCAATGACAGGGAATCGTCCGAGCAGTACTTC.

The table lists this clonotype with a few counts. The chain couples TRBV19 to TRBJ2-1, with 8 bases fitting TRBD2. Germline CDR1 reads LNHDA; CDR2 reads SQIVND (reference sequence). This CDR3 is built from 15 residues. V lost 7 bases, J lost 8 bases, and 13 bases stayed unmatched. The CDR3 nucleotides read TGTGCCAGTACCTCCACTAGCGGAGGGTTGGATGAGCAGTTCTTC. Translation gives CASTSTSGGLDEQFF. Looking up the rest from reference TRBV19 and TRBJ2-1 gives the full variable domain: DGGITQSPKYLFRKEGQNVTLSCEQNLNHDAMYWYRQDPGQGLRLIYYSQIVNDFQKGDIAEGYSVSREKKESFPLTVTSAQKNPTAFYLCASTSTSGGLDEQFFGPGTRLTVL.

The V call is TRBV11-1, the J call TRBJ2-1; 7 bases are a match to TRBD2. Losses at the gene ends were 5 bases for V and 9 bases for J; bases not matched to a gene: 4. The CDR3 is made up of 12 amino acids. The germline V gene encodes CDR1 SGHAT and CDR2 FQDESV (reference sequence). The CDR3 DNA is TGTGCCAGCAGCAATGCGGGAGTTGAGCAGTTCTTC. Translated, it gives CASSNAGVEQFF.

This sequence joins TRBV29-1 and TRBJ2-5, with TRBD2 matching over 7 bases. The junction had 6 bases not matched to a gene; V was cut back by 4 bases and J by 1 base. Germline-derived CDR1 and CDR2 are SQVTM and ANQGSEA. The CDR3 has 14 residues. The CDR3 spells CSVGEGRSQETQYF. The CDR3 nucleotides are TGCAGCGTTGGGGAGGGCCGGTCCCAAGAGACCCAGTACTTC.

The chain has TRBV6-2 or TRBV6-3 and TRBJ2-7; D is unclear. Germline V gene sequence: CDR1 MNHEY, CDR2 SVGEGT. The V gene lost 0 bases and the J gene lost 2 bases, with 11 bases spanning the gap. The CDR3 contains 15 residues. DNA for the CDR3: TGTGCCAGCAGTTACTCCGGGTCTCCGACCTACGAGCAGTACTTC. Translation: CASSYSGSPTYEQYF.

This clonotype was recorded at least ten times. This sequence joins TRBV7-2 and TRBJ2-1; the match to TRBD2 covers 13 bases. The CDR3 length is 15 residues. Losses at the gene ends were 6 bases for V and 9 bases for J; bases not matched to a gene: 8. Germline CDR1 reads SGHTA; CDR2 reads FQGNSA. CDR3 coding DNA: TGTGCCAGCAGTTACGGACTAGCGGGAGCTGTTGAGCAGTTCTTC. This gives the protein CASSYGLAGAVEQFF.

In its sample, this clonotype was seen a few times. The conserved phenylalanine or tryptophan normally closing the CDR3 is absent here, so this likely arose from a read error. The DNA is omitted, as the CDR3 cannot be located on it reliably, and the CDR3 follows TCRdb's listing. The gene calls are TRBV30 and TRBJ2-7; the D call TRBD2 from the table was never checked on the DNA. Counting both end residues, the CDR3 totals 11 amino acids. Germline V gene lookup returns CDR1 GTSNPN and CDR2 SVGIG (reference sequence). CDR3 loop: CAWSTGTSGNL.

The V gene is TRBV4-3, the J gene TRBJ2-5, with a weak D call TRBD2 (5 bases). The CDR3 covers 16 residues. The V end was cut by 1 base, the J end by 1 base, with 13 bases between. Germline CDR1 and CDR2: LGHNA and YSLEER. The CDR3 bases are TGCGCCAGCAGCCAAGTGGTAGAACTAGTCCAAGAGACCCAGTACTTC. Encoded protein: CASSQVVELVQETQYF.